One T cell receptor beta chain is described in this entry. Assay used: immunoSEQ multiplex PCR; TCRdb lists only in-frame clones, some missing. Among tens of thousands of clones, roughly 92% were seen once, and the ten largest hold over 2.5%. This record comes from a study of T cell changes during pregnancy in multiple sclerosis. The CDR3 is 15 residues long. CDR1 and CDR2 from the germline V gene are MNHNS and SASEGT. With V trimmed by 7 bases and J by 4 bases, 10 bases remained unmatched. The receptor was derived from a female donor in good health, enrolled as a control in a pregnancy study. This sample comprised peripheral blood, obtained in the third trimester of pregnancy. V gene TRBV6-1 combines with J gene TRBJ2-5; TRBD1 aligns across 9 bases. CDR3 sequence reads: CASTPGQGLSETQYF. The CDR3 region has the DNA TGTGCCAGCACCCCGGGACAGGGACTTTCAGAGACCCAGTACTTC.